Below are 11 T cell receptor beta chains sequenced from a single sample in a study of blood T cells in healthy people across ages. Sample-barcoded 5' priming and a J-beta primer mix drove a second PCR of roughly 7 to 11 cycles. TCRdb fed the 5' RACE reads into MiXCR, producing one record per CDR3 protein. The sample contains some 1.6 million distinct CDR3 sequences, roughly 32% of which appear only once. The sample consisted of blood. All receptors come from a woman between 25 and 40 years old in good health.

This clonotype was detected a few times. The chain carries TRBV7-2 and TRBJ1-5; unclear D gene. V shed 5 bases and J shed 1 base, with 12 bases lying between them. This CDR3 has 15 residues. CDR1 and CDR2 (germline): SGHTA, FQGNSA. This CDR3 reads CASSPQVGSNQPQHF. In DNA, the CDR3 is TGTGCCAGCAGCCCCCAGGTGGGAAGCAATCAGCCCCAGCATTTT.

CDR3 DNA: TGTGCCAGCAGTGATCGGCTGGGAAACACTGAAGCTTTCTTT. This translates into CASSDRLGNTEAFF. V is TRBV2 and J is TRBJ1-1; the D is unclear. Germline assignment: CDR1 SNHLY and CDR2 FYNNEI. Trimming removed 3 bases from V and 2 bases from J, with 10 bases in between. CDR3 size: 14 residues.

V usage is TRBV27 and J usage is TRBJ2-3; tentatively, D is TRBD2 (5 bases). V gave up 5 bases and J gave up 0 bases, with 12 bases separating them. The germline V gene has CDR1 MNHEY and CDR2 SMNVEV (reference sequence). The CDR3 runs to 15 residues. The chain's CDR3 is CASSGVGDSTDTQYF. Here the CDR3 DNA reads TGTGCCAGCAGTGGGGTCGGGGATAGCACAGATACGCAGTATTTT.

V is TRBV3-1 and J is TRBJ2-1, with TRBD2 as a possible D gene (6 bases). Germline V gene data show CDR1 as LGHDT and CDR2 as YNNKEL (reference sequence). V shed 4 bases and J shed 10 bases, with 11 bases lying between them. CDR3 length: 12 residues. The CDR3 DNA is TGTGCCAGCAGCCCTACGGGAGCGGAGCAGTTCTTC. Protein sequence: CASSPTGAEQFF.

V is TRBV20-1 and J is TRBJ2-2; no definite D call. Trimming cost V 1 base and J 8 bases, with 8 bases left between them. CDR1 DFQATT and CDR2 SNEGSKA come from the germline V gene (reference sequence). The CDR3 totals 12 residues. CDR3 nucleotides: TGCAGTGCTAGAGTCTCTGCAGGGGAGCTGTTTTTT. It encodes CSARVSAGELFF.

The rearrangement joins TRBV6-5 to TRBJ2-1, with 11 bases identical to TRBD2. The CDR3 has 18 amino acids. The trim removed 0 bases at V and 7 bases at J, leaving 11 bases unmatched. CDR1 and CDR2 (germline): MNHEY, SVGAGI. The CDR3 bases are TGTGCCAGCAGTTACTCTTACTCAACTAGCGGGAGTGGGAATGAGCAGTTCTTC. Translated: CASSYSYSTSGSGNEQFF.

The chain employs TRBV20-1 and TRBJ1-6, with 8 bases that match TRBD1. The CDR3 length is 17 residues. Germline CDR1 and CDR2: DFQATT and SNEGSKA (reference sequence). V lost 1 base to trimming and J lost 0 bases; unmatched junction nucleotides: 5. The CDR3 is CSARVGQASSYNSPLHF. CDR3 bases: TGCAGTGCTAGAGTGGGACAGGCGAGCTCCTATAATTCACCCCTCCACTTT.

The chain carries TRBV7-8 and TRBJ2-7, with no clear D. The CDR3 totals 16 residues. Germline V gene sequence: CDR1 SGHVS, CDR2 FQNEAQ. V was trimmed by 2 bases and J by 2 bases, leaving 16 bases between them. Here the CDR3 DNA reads TGTGCCAGCAGCTTAAGGGTGGCCCCCTTCACCTACGAGCAGTACTTC. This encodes CASSLRVAPFTYEQYF. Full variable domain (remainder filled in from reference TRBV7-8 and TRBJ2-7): GAGVSQSPRYKVAKRGQDVALRCDPISGHVSLFWYQQALGQGPEFLTYFQNEAQLDKSGLPSDRFFAERPEGSVSTLKIQRTQQEDSAVYLCASSLRVAPFTYEQYFGPGTRLTVT.

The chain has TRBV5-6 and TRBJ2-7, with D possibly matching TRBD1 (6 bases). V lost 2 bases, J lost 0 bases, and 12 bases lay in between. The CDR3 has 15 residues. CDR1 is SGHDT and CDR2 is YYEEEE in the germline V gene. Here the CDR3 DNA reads TGTGCCAGCAGCTTCGGACAGCCGAGCTCCTACGAGCAGTACTTC. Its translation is CASSFGQPSSYEQYF.

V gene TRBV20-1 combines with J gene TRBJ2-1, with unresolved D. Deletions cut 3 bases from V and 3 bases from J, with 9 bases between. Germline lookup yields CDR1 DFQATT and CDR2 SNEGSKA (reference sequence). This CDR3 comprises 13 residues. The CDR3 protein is CSASPPGYNEQFF. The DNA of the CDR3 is TGCAGTGCTAGCCCCCCTGGCTACAATGAGCAGTTCTTC.

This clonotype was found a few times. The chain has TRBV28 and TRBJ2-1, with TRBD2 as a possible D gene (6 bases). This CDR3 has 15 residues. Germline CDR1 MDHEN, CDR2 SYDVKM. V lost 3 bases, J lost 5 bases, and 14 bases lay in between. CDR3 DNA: TGTGCCAGCAGTTTGCGGCTAGCGAGGGACAATGAGCAGTTCTTC. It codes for CASSLRLARDNEQFF.